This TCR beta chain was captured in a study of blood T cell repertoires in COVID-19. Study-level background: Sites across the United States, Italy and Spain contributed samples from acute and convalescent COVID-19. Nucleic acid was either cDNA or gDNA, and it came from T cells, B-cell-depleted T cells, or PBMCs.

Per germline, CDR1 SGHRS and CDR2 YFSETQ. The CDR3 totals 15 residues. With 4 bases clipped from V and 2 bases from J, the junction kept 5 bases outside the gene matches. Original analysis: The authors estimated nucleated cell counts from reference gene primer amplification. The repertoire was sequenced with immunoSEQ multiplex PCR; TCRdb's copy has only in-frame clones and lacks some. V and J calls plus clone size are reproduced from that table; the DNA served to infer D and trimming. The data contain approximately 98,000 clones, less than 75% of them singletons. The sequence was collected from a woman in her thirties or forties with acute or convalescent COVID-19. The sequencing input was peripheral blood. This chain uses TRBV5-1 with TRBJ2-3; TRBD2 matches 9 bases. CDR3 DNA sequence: TGCGCCAGCAGCCGGCGGGGGGGCGACACAGATACGCAGTATTTT. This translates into CASSRRGGDTDTQYF.